This T cell receptor beta chain was documented in a study of metastatic and nonmetastatic thyroid tumors. TCRdb re-clonotyped the PCR reads via MiXCR. The profile shows approximately 38,000 clones, about a sixth of them singletons. No treatment had been given to any patient before thyroid surgery. This clone was recorded at least ten times. CDR3 size: 13 residues. Germline V gene sequence: CDR1 SGHAT, CDR2 FQNNGV. Trimming shortened V by 4 bases and J by 3 bases, and 9 bases separated the two germline ends. This clonotype was sampled from a female donor with papillary thyroid cancer or a benign thyroid nodule (not recorded which). Some clones in this sample may be carry-over from other donors' samples. This rearrangement joins TRBV11-2 to TRBJ1-2, with D possibly matching TRBD1 (5 bases). Sequencing input: blood. The CDR3 bases are TGTGCCAGCAGCTCCCGGGACGACTATGGCTACACCTTC. The encoded protein is CASSSRDDYGYTF.